Each of the 14 T cell receptor beta chains below was sequenced from the same sample in a study of cytomegalovirus exposure and HLA in healthy donors. 60 Vbeta and 13 Jbeta primers were used in PCR. The protocol was immunoSEQ multiplex PCR, while the TCRdb copy is restricted to in-frame clones and leaves out a portion. This sample's table has 150,000 or so clones. The source material was PBMCs. These receptors originate from a young man in good health and CMV-seronegative.

The chain carries TRBV5-6 and TRBJ2-7, with TRBD1 identical over 8 bases. With 5 bases clipped from V and 3 bases from J, the junction kept 10 bases outside the gene matches. The CDR3 runs 15 residues. Germline-derived CDR1 and CDR2 are SGHDT and YYEEEE. The CDR3 loop reads CASRLSRGRLYEQYF. The CDR3 region has the DNA TGTGCCAGCAGACTGAGCAGGGGGCGGCTCTACGAGCAGTACTTC.

V and J are TRBV7-9 and TRBJ2-3, with D possibly being TRBD2 (5 bases). Trimming removed 1 base at V and 5 bases at J, with 16 bases between. The CDR3 extends over 16 amino acids. Germline assignment: CDR1 SEHNR and CDR2 FQNEAQ (reference sequence). This chain's CDR3 is CASSLDPSRGGDTQYF. CDR3 nucleotides: TGTGCCAGCAGCTTAGACCCTAGCCGAGGTGGAGATACGCAGTATTTT. Full variable domain (rest looked up from reference TRBV7-9 and TRBJ2-3): DTGVSQNPRHKITKRGQNVTFRCDPISEHNRLYWYRQTLGQGPEFLTYFQNEAQLEKSRLLSDRFSAERPKGSFSTLEIQRTEQGDSAMYLCASSLDPSRGGDTQYFGPGTRLTVL.

The rearrangement uses TRBV7-9 and TRBJ2-5, with D possibly TRBD2 on 6 matching bases. V was cut by 7 bases and J by 5 bases, with 17 bases left in between. CDR1 is SEHNR, CDR2 FQNEAQ, per germline (reference sequence). This CDR3 is 14 amino acids long. The CDR3 spells CASTPSALWETQYF. DNA of the CDR3: TGTGCCAGCACCCCTAGCGCCCTCTGGGAGACCCAGTACTTC.

The chain couples TRBV30 to TRBJ1-1; the D is unclear. This CDR3 is 13 amino acids long. V was trimmed by 0 bases and J by 4 bases, leaving 9 bases between them. Germline-derived CDR1 and CDR2 are GTSNPN and SVGIG (reference sequence). CDR3 sequence (DNA): TGTGCCTGGAGTGTAACTCACGGCACTGAAGCTTTCTTT. It specifies CAWSVTHGTEAFF.

The chain is built from TRBV27 and TRBJ1-2; D might be TRBD1 (6 bases). Trimming shortened V by 3 bases and J by 3 bases, and 14 bases separated the two germline ends. This CDR3 is built from 15 residues. CDR1 and CDR2 from the germline V gene are MNHEY and SMNVEV (reference sequence). CDR3 protein: CASSFWGTGHYGYTF. For the CDR3, the DNA is TGTGCCAGCAGTTTTTGGGGTACAGGGCACTATGGCTACACCTTC.

The genes are TRBV5-6 and TRBJ1-6, with a possible D match to TRBD1 (6 bases). The V end lost 4 bases, the J end lost 2 bases, and 13 bases lay between the germline ends. The germline V gene encodes CDR1 SGHDT and CDR2 YYEEEE. This CDR3 contains 16 residues. In nucleotides, the CDR3 is TGTGCCAGCAGCCGCGCACAGGGAACCTATAATTCACCCCTCCACTTT. It codes for CASSRAQGTYNSPLHF. The full variable domain, rest sourced from reference TRBV5-6 and TRBJ1-6, is DAGVTQSPTHLIKTRGQQVTLRCSPKSGHDTVSWYQQALGQGPQFIFQYYEEEERQRGNFPDRFSGHQFPNYSSELNVNALLLGDSALYLCASSRAQGTYNSPLHFGNGTRLTVT.

The chain uses TRBV5-1 and TRBJ2-5; D may be TRBD1 (6 bases). Germline lookup yields CDR1 SGHRS and CDR2 YFSETQ. This CDR3 spans 13 amino acids. V lost 4 bases and J lost 2, with 9 bases in between. CDR3 DNA: TGCGCCAGCAGCAACAGGGTTCAAGAGACCCAGTACTTC. This translates into CASSNRVQETQYF. The variable domain in full, completed from reference TRBV5-1 and TRBJ2-5, reads KAGVTQTPRYLIKTRGQQVTLSCSPISGHRSVSWYQQTPGQGLQFLFEYFSETQRNKGNFPGRFSGRQFSNSRSEMNVSTLELGDSALYLCASSNRVQETQYFGPGTRLLVL.

This sequence joins TRBV27 and TRBJ2-5, with D perhaps TRBD1 (5 bases). The closer fit of TRBJ2-7 to the DNA end suggests the J call may be wrong. CDR3 length: 12 amino acids. Germline CDR1 MNHEY, CDR2 SMNVEV (reference sequence). The CDR3 DNA reads TGTGCCAGCAGGAAGACAGTGTACGAGCAGTACTTC. Amino acid sequence: CASRKTVYEQYF.

The chain couples TRBV18 to TRBJ1-3; TRBD1 agrees at 8 bases. The V and J ends lost 1 base and 0 bases, in that order; junction bases with no gene match: 5. Germline loops: CDR1 KGHSH, CDR2 LQKENI. This CDR3 is built from 17 residues. CDR3 region: CASSPLDRVLSGNTIYF. The CDR3 region has the DNA TGTGCCAGCTCACCACTGGACAGGGTTCTCTCTGGAAACACCATATATTTT.

The chain has TRBV7-9 and TRBJ1-1; the match to TRBD1 covers 9 bases. Germline CDR1 and CDR2: SEHNR and FQNEAQ (reference sequence). With 2 bases clipped from V and 4 bases from J, the junction kept 11 bases outside the gene matches. There are 17 residues in the CDR3. In nucleotides, the CDR3 is TGTGCCAGCAGCTTACTCCCCGTGGGGACAGGGTCCACTGAAGCTTTCTTT. It specifies CASSLLPVGTGSTEAFF. Using reference TRBV7-9 and TRBJ1-1 for the parts outside the CDR3, the full variable domain is DTGVSQNPRHKITKRGQNVTFRCDPISEHNRLYWYRQTLGQGPEFLTYFQNEAQLEKSRLLSDRFSAERPKGSFSTLEIQRTEQGDSAMYLCASSLLPVGTGSTEAFFGQGTRLTVV.

The chain combines TRBV10-3 with TRBJ2-7; D call uncertain. The CDR3 length is 12 residues. V lost 6 bases, J lost 1 base, and 7 bases lay in between. Germline V CDR1 and CDR2: ENHRY, SYGVKD. Written as DNA, the CDR3 is TGTGCCATCAGCAAACAGTCCTACGAGCAGTACTTC. It is translated as CAISKQSYEQYF.

The chain has TRBV21-1 and TRBJ2-5; the table gives TRBD1 as D, unverified against the DNA. TRBV21-1 represents a pseudogene. The CDR3 consists of 13 residues. In DNA form, the CDR3 reads TGTGCCAGCAGGGGGCAGGGGGGAGAGACCCAGTACTTC. Its translation is CASRGQGGETQYF.

The chain couples TRBV6-5 to TRBJ1-1; D is perhaps TRBD1 (6 bases). This CDR3 spans 14 amino acids. CDR1 and CDR2 (germline): MNHEY, SVGAGI. V was clipped by 2 bases and J by 6 bases, with 13 bases between them. This CDR3 reads CASSYTGFRAEAFF. CDR3 coding DNA: TGTGCCAGCAGTTACACAGGGTTTCGGGCTGAAGCTTTCTTT.

The chain carries TRBV19 and TRBJ1-2; TRBD1 agrees at 10 bases. V lost 6 bases and J lost 4; bases outside the gene matches: 11. Germline V CDR1 and CDR2: LNHDA, SQIVND (reference sequence). The CDR3 covers 16 residues. The CDR3 is CASSSGTGVGAYGYTF. CDR3 in DNA: TGTGCCAGTAGCTCCGGGACAGGGGTTGGTGCCTATGGCTACACCTTC.